The 16 T cell receptor beta chains in this list originate from one sample, sequenced in a study of blood T cell repertoires in COVID-19. Clones were sequenced by immunoSEQ multiplex PCR, and TCRdb holds only the in-frame ones, with some missing. The table records 150,000 or so clones, roughly 91% of them present only once. The sequenced material came from peripheral blood. The receptor source for this set is a woman in her forties or fifties with acute or convalescent COVID-19.

The chain employs TRBV5-6 and TRBJ2-5; the match to TRBD2 covers 10 bases. V lost 2 bases, J lost 2 bases, and 3 bases stayed unmatched. CDR3 length equals 15 residues. The germline gives CDR1 SGHDT, CDR2 YYEEEE. The CDR3 spells CASSFPGLAQETQYF. The CDR3 bases are TGTGCCAGCAGCTTTCCGGGACTAGCGCAAGAGACCCAGTACTTC.

This chain links TRBV19 with TRBJ2-1; 13 nucleotides line up with TRBD2. CDR1 is LNHDA and CDR2 is SQIVND in the germline V gene (reference sequence). Germline trimming cut 1 base from V and 9 bases from J; bases unmatched to any gene: 6. This CDR3 is built from 16 residues. CDR3 bases: TGTGCCAGTAGTATAGGGACTAGCGGGAGAGGGGGTGAGCAGTTCTTC. It encodes CASSIGTSGRGGEQFF.

The chain uses TRBV4-3 and TRBJ2-7, with TRBD1 identical over 10 bases. The germline V gene encodes CDR1 LGHNA and CDR2 YSLEER. Trimming at V came to 0 bases and at J to 2 bases, leaving 4 bases not matched to a gene. The CDR3 runs to 16 residues. The CDR3 loop reads CASSQDFGTGAYEQYF. The CDR3 DNA reads TGCGCCAGCAGCCAAGATTTCGGGACAGGGGCCTACGAGCAGTACTTC.

The chain is built from TRBV30 and TRBJ1-2; possibly TRBD1 for D (6 bases). Germline V gene lookup returns CDR1 GTSNPN and CDR2 SVGIG (reference sequence). This CDR3 is 14 amino acids long. V dropped 0 bases and J dropped 4 bases, with 12 bases sitting between them. This CDR3 is CAWSVGTGTYGYTF. CDR3 DNA sequence: TGTGCCTGGAGTGTAGGCACAGGGACCTATGGCTACACCTTC.

As to this clone: This specimen includes other DNA sequences encoding the same CDR3. This rearrangement joins TRBV3-1 (or the pseudogene TRBV3-2) to TRBJ1-1; D is uncertain. Germline loops: CDR1 LGHDT, CDR2 YNNKEL (reference sequence). V gave up 1 base and J gave up 1 base, with 7 bases separating them. The CDR3 extends over 14 amino acids. The CDR3 is CASSQGTANTEAFF. The DNA for the CDR3 is TGTGCCAGCAGCCAAGGGACTGCGAACACTGAAGCTTTCTTT.

The V call is TRBV5-1, the J call TRBJ2-3; TRBD1 matches at 9 bases. CDR3 length: 12 residues. Germline lookup yields CDR1 SGHRS and CDR2 YFSETQ. J lost 13 bases, V lost 2 bases, and 5 bases had no gene match. CDR3 sequence: CASSLPGTGKYF. The CDR3 nucleotides read TGCGCCAGCAGCTTACCCGGGACAGGGAAGTATTTT.

J is TRBJ1-2 and V is TRBV15, with 9 positions matching TRBD1. CDR1 LNHNV and CDR2 YYDKDF come from the germline V gene (reference sequence). The CDR3 runs 14 residues. V shed 6 bases, J shed 4 bases, and the junction held 6 bases outside the gene matches. The CDR3 DNA reads as TGTGCCACCAGTATGGACAGGGGAGGCTATGGCTACACCTTC. Encoded protein: CATSMDRGGYGYTF.

V is TRBV6-5 and J is TRBJ2-5; 8 bases align to TRBD2. The CDR3 sequence is 15 residues long. CDR1 and CDR2 (germline): MNHEY, SVGAGI. With 6 bases clipped from V and 3 bases from J, the junction kept 9 bases outside the gene matches. The CDR3 bases are TGTGCCAGCAGCCCCCAGGTAGCGGGAAAAGAGACCCAGTACTTC. Its protein product is CASSPQVAGKETQYF.

This rearrangement joins TRBV3-1 (or the pseudogene TRBV3-2) to TRBJ1-1; 8 bases align to TRBD1. CDR3 length equals 14 residues. The ends lost 4 bases at V and 6 bases at J; junction bases unmatched: 7. From germline, CDR1 is LGHDT and CDR2 YNNKEL (reference sequence). This chain's CDR3 is CASSPRTGRAEAFF. In nucleotides, the CDR3 is TGTGCCAGCAGCCCCCGGACAGGGCGGGCTGAAGCTTTCTTT.

The V call is TRBV27, the J call TRBJ2-3, with TRBD2 matching over 10 bases. This CDR3 contains 15 residues. Trimming took 8 bases from V and 4 from J; bases not matched to a gene: 9. CDR1 is MNHEY, CDR2 SMNVEV, per germline (reference sequence). This CDR3 is CASSPRSGRADTQYF. The CDR3 nucleotides read TGTGCCAGCTCCCCGAGGAGCGGGAGGGCAGATACGCAGTATTTT.

The rearrangement uses TRBV28 and TRBJ2-3, with 9 bases that match TRBD1. Germline V gives CDR1 MDHEN, CDR2 SYDVKM. This CDR3 spans 19 amino acids. After removal of 5 bases from V and 1 base from J, the junction contained 16 bases not matched to a gene. CDR3 loop: CASSPLPGTGLGGTDTQYF. CDR3 nucleotide sequence: TGTGCCAGCAGTCCACTTCCCGGGACAGGGTTAGGGGGCACAGATACGCAGTATTTT.

V and J are TRBV18 and TRBJ1-1; D ambiguous. Germline V CDR1 and CDR2: KGHSH, LQKENI. V was cut by 3 bases and J by 1 base, with 9 bases left in between. The CDR3 is made up of 14 amino acids. The CDR3 region is CASSPPPGNTEAFF. CDR3 nucleotide sequence: TGTGCCAGCTCACCTCCGCCGGGGAACACTGAAGCTTTCTTT.

The V and J genes are TRBV3-1 (or the pseudogene TRBV3-2) and TRBJ2-7, with D perhaps TRBD1 (7 bases). From germline, CDR1 is LGHDT and CDR2 YNNKEL (reference sequence). Trimming removed 4 bases from V and 10 bases from J, with 20 bases in between. CDR3 length equals 14 residues. The CDR3, as DNA: TGTGCCAGCAGCCCGAGGACAGGCGTGGGGGGCCAGTACTTC. It yields the protein CASSPRTGVGGQYF.

This chain uses TRBV14 with TRBJ1-1; 11 bases agree with TRBD1. J was trimmed by 5 bases and V by 4 bases; bases with no gene match: 15. Germline loops: CDR1 SGHDN, CDR2 FVKESK. The CDR3 sequence is 18 residues long. This CDR3 reads CASSLVDRGRNSGTEAFF. CDR3 nucleotides: TGTGCCAGCAGCCTTGTGGACAGGGGGCGGAACAGTGGTACTGAAGCTTTCTTT.

The genes are TRBV14 and TRBJ1-2; TRBD1 agrees at 8 bases. Per germline, CDR1 SGHDN and CDR2 FVKESK. V lost 4 bases, J lost 4 bases, and 14 bases stayed unmatched. This CDR3 spans 17 amino acids. This chain's CDR3 is CASSRRVRGLLSYGYTF. The CDR3 bases are TGTGCCAGCAGCCGGCGGGTCAGGGGGCTGTTATCCTATGGCTACACCTTC.

The chain recombines TRBV6-4 with TRBJ1-1; 9 bases fit TRBD1. The CDR3 consists of 16 residues. The junction had 10 bases not matched to a gene; V was cut back by 6 bases and J by 2 bases. CDR1 and CDR2 (germline): MRHNA, SNTAGT. CDR3 in DNA: TGTGCCAGCAGGACCGGGACAGGGACAGGAAACACTGAAGCTTTCTTT. Residues: CASRTGTGTGNTEAFF.